This is a list of T cell receptor beta chains from one sample in a study of OX40 agonist ivuxolimab in advanced cancers. Data came from immunoSEQ multiplex PCR; TCRdb stores just in-frame clones and leaves some out. This table has about 77,000 clones, around four fifths appearing once. The sample was CD4+ or CD8+ T cells sorted from blood, taken in a trial of the OX40 agonist ivuxolimab. Every receptor here comes from an adult with an advanced solid tumor such as melanoma, head and neck, liver or kidney cancer. Both conserved end residues are part of each CDR3. A D gene is named only where the DNA matches it firmly. Not all rows give a size; the values are once, few, many and, for expanded clones, a class.

V	D	size	J	CDR3	DNA
TRBV18	.	many	TRBJ2-7	CASSARRAYEQYF	TGTGCCAGCTCCGCAAGACGGGCCTACGAGCAGTACTTC
TRBV19	TRBD1	.	TRBJ1-5	CASSIMRGQGNQPQHF	TGTGCCAGTAGTATAATGAGGGGACAGGGGAATCAGCCCCAGCATTTT
TRBV6-5	.	.	TRBJ1-3	CASSSTGIAGNTIYF	TGTGCCAGCAGTTCCACAGGGATCGCTGGAAACACCATATATTTT
TRBV28	.	.	TRBJ2-7	CAINQGNKHEQYF	TGTGCCATCAACCAGGGCAATAAACACGAGCAGTACTTC
TRBV7-2	.	.	TRBJ1-5	CASSLPGRPQHF	TGTGCCAGCAGCTTACCCGGGCGGCCCCAGCATTTT
TRBV4-1	.	.	TRBJ2-2	CASSQGFAGYTGELFF	TGCGCCAGCAGCCAAGGGTTCGCAGGTTACACCGGGGAGCTGTTTTTT
TRBV21-1	.	.	TRBJ2-1	CASSRERKGRGTFF	TGTGCCAGCAGTCGAGAGAGGAAGGGTCGTGGGACGTTCTTC
TRBV5-6	.	.	TRBJ2-2	CASSLGQGAGELFF	TGTGCCAGCAGCTTAGGCCAGGGTGCCGGGGAGCTGTTTTTT
TRBV4-2	TRBD1	.	TRBJ1-1	CASSQSGGGSTEAFF	TGTGCCAGCAGCCAATCAGGGGGCGGGAGCACTGAAGCTTTCTTT
TRBV4-3	.	.	TRBJ1-5	CASSQEVGNQPQHF	TGCGCCAGCAGCCAAGAGGTCGGCAATCAGCCCCAGCATTTT
TRBV7-2	.	.	TRBJ2-1	CASSRAPTSPMGNEQFF	TGTGCCAGCAGCCGTGCTCCAACTAGCCCTATGGGGAATGAGCAGTTCTTC
TRBV6-5	.	.	TRBJ2-7	CASSSWTQSSYEQYF	TGTGCCAGCAGTTCGTGGACACAGAGCTCCTACGAGCAGTACTTC
TRBV29-1	.	.	TRBJ2-1	CSVVGLAFYNEQFF	TGCAGCGTTGTCGGGCTAGCGTTTTACAATGAGCAGTTCTTC
TRBV7-2	.	.	TRBJ2-1	CASSLFGGSLHNEQFF	TGTGCCAGCAGCTTATTCGGGGGATCCCTACACAATGAGCAGTTCTTC
TRBV6-4	TRBD1	.	TRBJ1-2	CASSAGGLYGYTF	TGTGCCAGCAGTGCAGGGGGCCTCTATGGCTACACCTTC
TRBV5-4	TRBD2	.	TRBJ2-3	CASSLGGLAGGPTDTQYF	TGTGCCAGCAGCTTGGGAGGACTAGCGGGGGGGCCAACAGATACGCAGTATTTT